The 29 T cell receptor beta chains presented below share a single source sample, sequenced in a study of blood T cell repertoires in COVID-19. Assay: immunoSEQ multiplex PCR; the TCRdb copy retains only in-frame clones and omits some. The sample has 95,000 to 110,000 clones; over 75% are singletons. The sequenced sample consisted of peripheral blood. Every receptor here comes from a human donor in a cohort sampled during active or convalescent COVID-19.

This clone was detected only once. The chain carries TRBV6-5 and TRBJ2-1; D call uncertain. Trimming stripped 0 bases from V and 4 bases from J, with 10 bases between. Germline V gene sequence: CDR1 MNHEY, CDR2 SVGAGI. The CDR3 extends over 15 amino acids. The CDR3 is CASSYSWRRYNEQFF. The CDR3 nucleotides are TGTGCCAGCAGTTACTCATGGAGAAGATACAATGAGCAGTTCTTC.

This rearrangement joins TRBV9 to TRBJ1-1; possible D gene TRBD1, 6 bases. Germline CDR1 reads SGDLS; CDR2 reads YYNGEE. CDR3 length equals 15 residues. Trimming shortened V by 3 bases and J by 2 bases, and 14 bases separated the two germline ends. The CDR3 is CASSALRGGNTEAFF. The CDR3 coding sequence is TGTGCCAGCAGCGCCCTGAGGGGGGGAAACACTGAAGCTTTCTTT.

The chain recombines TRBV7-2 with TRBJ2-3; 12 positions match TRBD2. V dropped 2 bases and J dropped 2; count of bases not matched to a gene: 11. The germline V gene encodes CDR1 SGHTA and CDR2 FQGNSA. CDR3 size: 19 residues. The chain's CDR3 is CASSLFISLAGGNTDTQYF. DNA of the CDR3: TGTGCCAGCAGCTTATTTATCTCTCTAGCGGGGGGGAACACAGATACGCAGTATTTT.

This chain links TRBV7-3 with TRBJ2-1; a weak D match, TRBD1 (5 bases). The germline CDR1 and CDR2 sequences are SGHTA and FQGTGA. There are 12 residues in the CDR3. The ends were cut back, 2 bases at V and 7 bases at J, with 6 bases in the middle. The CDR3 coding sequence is TGTGCCAGCAGCTTACAGGGAAATGAGCAGTTCTTC. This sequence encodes CASSLQGNEQFF.

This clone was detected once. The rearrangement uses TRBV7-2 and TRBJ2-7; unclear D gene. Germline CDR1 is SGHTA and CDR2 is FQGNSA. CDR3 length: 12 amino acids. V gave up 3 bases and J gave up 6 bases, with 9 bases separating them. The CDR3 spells CASSFFLGEQYF. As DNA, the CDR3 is TGTGCCAGCAGCTTCTTCCTAGGCGAGCAGTACTTC.

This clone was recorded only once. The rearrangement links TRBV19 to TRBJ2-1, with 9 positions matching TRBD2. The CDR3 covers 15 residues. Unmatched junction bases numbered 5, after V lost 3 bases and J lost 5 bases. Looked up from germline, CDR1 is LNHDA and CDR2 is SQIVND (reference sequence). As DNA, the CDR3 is TGTGCCAGTAGTATGTCCAGCGGGGGGCACAATGAGCAGTTCTTC. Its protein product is CASSMSSGGHNEQFF. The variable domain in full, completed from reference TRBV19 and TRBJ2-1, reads DGGITQSPKYLFRKEGQNVTLSCEQNLNHDAMYWYRQDPGQGLRLIYYSQIVNDFQKGDIAEGYSVSREKKESFPLTVTSAQKNPTAFYLCASSMSSGGHNEQFFGPGTRLTVL.

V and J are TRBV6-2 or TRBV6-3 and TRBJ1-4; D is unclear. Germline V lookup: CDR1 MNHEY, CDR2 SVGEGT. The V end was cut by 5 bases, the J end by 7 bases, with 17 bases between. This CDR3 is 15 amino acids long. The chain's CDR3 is CASSLPTRNSEKLFF. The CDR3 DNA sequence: TGTGCCAGCAGTCTCCCTACACGGAACAGTGAAAAACTGTTTTTT.

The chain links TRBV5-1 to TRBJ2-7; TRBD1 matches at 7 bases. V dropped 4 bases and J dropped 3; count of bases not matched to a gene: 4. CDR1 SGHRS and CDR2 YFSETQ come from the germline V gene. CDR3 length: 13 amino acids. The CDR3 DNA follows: TGCGCCAGCAGCACAGACAGGGTCTACGAGCAGTACTTC. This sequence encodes CASSTDRVYEQYF.

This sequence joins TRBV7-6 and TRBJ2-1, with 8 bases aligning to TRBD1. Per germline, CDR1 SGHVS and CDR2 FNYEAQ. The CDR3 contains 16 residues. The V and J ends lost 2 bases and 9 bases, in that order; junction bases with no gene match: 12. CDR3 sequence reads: CASSLLARGLIGEQFF. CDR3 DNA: TGTGCCAGCAGCTTATTAGCCAGGGGGCTGATTGGTGAGCAGTTCTTC.

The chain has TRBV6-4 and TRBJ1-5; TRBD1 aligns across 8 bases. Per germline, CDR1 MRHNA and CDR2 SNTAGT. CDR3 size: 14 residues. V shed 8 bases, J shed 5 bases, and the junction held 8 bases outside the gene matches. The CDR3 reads CASGPTGEDQPQHF. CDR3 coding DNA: TGTGCCAGCGGCCCGACAGGGGAGGATCAGCCCCAGCATTTT.

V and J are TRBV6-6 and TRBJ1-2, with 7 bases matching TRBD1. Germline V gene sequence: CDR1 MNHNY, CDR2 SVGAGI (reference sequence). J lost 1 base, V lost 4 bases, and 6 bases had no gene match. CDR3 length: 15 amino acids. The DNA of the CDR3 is TGTGCCAGCAGTTTCCCGGGACAGAGTAACTATGGCTACACCTTC. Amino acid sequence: CASSFPGQSNYGYTF.

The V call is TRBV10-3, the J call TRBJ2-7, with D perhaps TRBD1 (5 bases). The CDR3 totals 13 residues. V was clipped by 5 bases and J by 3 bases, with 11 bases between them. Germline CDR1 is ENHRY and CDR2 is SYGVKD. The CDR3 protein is CAISLDSYYEQYF. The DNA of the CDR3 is TGTGCCATCAGTCTAGACAGCTACTACGAGCAGTACTTC.

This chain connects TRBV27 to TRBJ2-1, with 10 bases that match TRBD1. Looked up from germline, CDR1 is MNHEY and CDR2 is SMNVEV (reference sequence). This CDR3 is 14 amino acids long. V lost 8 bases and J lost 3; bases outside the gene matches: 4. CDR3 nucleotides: TGTGCCAGCTCCGGACAGGGGGGCTACAATGAGCAGTTCTTC. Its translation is CASSGQGGYNEQFF.

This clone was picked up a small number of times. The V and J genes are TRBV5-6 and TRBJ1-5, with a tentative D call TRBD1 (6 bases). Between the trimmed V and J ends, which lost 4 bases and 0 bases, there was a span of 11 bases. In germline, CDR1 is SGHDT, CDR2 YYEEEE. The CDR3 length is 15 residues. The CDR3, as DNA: TGTGCCAGCAGCAAGACAGGTTATAGCAATCAGCCCCAGCATTTT. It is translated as CASSKTGYSNQPQHF.

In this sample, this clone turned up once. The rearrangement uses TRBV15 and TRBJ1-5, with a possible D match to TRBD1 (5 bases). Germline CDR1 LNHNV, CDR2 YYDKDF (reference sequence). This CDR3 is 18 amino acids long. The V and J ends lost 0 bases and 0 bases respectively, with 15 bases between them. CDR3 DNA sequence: TGTGCCACCAGCAGAGATCCCCTCGCAGGGTTTAGCAATCAGCCCCAGCATTTT. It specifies CATSRDPLAGFSNQPQHF.

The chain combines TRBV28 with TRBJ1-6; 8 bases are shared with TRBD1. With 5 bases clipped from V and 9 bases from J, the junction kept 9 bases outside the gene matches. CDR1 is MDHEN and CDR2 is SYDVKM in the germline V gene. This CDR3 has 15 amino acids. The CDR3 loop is CASSTGQGLSSPLHF. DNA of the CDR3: TGTGCCAGCAGTACCGGACAGGGACTGAGTTCACCCCTCCACTTT.

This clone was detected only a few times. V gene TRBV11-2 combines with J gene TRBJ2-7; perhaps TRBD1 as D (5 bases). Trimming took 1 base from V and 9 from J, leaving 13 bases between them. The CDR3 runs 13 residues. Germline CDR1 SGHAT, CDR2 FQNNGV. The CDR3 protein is CASSLGDRQWQYF. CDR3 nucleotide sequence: TGTGCCAGCAGCTTAGGGGATAGACAGTGGCAGTACTTC. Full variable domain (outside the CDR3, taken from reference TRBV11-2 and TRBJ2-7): EAGVAQSPRYKIIEKRQSVAFWCNPISGHATLYWYQQILGQGPKLLIQFQNNGVVDDSQLPKDRFSAERLKGVDSTLKIQPAKLEDSAVYLCASSLGDRQWQYFGPGTRLTVT.

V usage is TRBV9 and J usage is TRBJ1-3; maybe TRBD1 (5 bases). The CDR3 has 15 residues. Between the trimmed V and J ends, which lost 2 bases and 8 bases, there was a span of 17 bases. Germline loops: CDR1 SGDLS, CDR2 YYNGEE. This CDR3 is CASSVGPGVRDTIYF. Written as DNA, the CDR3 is TGTGCCAGCAGCGTTGGGCCGGGGGTGCGGGACACCATATATTTT.

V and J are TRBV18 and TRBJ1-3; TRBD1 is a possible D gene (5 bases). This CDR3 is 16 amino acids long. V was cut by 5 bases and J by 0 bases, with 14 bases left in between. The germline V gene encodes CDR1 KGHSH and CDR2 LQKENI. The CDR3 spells CASSIGRGLSGNTIYF. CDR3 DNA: TGTGCCAGCTCAATAGGTCGGGGACTCTCTGGAAACACCATATATTTT.

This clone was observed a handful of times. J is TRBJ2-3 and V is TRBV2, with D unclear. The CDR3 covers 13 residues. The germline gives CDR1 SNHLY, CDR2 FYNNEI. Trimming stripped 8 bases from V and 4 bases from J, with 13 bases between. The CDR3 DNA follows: TGTGCCAGCCCCGCCTACTCCCCAGATACGCAGTATTTT. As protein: CASPAYSPDTQYF. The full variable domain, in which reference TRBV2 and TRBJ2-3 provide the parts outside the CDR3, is EPEVTQTPSHQVTQMGQEVILRCVPISNHLYFYWYRQILGQKVEFLVSFYNNEISEKSEIFDDQFSVERPDGSNFTLKIRSTKLEDSAMYFCASPAYSPDTQYFGPGTRLTVL.

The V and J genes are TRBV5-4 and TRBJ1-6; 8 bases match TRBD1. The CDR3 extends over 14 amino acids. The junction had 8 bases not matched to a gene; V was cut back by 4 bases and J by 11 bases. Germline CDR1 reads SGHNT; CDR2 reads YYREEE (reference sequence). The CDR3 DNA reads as TGTGCCAGCAGCCGACAGGGGAAGGGGACACCCCTCCACTTT. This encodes CASSRQGKGTPLHF.

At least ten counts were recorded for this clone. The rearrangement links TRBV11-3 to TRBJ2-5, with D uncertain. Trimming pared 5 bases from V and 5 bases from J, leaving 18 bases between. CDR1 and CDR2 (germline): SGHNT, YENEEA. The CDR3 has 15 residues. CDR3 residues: CASSPPSSLWETQYF. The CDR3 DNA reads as TGTGCCAGCAGCCCTCCTAGTTCCCTATGGGAGACCCAGTACTTC. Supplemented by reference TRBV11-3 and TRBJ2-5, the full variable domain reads EAGVVQSPRYKIIEKKQPVAFWCNPISGHNTLYWYLQNLGQGPELLIRYENEEAVDDSQLPKDRFSAERLKGVDSTLKIQPAELGDSAVYLCASSPPSSLWETQYFGPGTRLLVL.

CDR3 coding DNA: TGTGCCAGCAGCTTCCGGGGGGTAGCTGGAAACACCATATATTTT. This codes for CASSFRGVAGNTIYF. This rearrangement joins TRBV5-5 to TRBJ1-3; D possibly corresponds to TRBD1 (5 bases). The CDR3 length is 15 residues. The V end lost 2 bases, the J end lost 2 bases, and 11 bases lay between the germline ends. CDR1 and CDR2 from the germline V gene are SGHKS and YYEKEE (reference sequence).

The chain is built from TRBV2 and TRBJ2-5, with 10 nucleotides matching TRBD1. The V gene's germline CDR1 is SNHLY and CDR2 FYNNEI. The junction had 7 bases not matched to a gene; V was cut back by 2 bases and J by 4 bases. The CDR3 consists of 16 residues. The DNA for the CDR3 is TGTGCCAGCAGTGAAAGGGGACAGGGGTTAGGAGAGACCCAGTACTTC. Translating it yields CASSERGQGLGETQYF.

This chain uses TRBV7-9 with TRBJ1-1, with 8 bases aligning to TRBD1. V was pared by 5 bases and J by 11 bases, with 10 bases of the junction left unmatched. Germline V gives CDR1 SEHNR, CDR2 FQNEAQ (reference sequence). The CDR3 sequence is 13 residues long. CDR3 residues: CASSPDRATGAFF. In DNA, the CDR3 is TGTGCCAGCAGCCCGGACAGGGCCACAGGGGCTTTCTTT.

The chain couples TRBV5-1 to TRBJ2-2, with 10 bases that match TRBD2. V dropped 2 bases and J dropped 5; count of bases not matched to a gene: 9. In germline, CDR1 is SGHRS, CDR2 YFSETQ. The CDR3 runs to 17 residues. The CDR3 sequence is CASSLTSGGAVTGELFF. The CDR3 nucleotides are TGCGCCAGCAGCTTAACCAGCGGGGGGGCCGTGACCGGGGAGCTGTTTTTT.

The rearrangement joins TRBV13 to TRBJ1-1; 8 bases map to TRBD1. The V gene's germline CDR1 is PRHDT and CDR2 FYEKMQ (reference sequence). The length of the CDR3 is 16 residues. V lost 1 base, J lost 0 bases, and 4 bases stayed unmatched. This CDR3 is CASSLARGRVNTEAFF. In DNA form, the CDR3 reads TGTGCCAGCAGCTTAGCCAGGGGGCGCGTGAACACTGAAGCTTTCTTT.

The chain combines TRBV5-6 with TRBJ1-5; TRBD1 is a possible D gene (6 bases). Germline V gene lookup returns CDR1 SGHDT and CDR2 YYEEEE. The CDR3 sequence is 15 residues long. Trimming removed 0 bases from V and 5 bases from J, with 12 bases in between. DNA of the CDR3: TGTGCCAGCAGCTTGGGGGGGACAAACTATCAGCCCCAGCATTTT. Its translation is CASSLGGTNYQPQHF.

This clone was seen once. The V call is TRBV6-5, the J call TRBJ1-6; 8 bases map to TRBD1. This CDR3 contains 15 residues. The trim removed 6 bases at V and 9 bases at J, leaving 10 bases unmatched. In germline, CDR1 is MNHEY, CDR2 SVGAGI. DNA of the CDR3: TGTGCCAGCAGACCTTACAGGGGGTCCGGTTCACCCCTCCACTTT. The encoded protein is CASRPYRGSGSPLHF.